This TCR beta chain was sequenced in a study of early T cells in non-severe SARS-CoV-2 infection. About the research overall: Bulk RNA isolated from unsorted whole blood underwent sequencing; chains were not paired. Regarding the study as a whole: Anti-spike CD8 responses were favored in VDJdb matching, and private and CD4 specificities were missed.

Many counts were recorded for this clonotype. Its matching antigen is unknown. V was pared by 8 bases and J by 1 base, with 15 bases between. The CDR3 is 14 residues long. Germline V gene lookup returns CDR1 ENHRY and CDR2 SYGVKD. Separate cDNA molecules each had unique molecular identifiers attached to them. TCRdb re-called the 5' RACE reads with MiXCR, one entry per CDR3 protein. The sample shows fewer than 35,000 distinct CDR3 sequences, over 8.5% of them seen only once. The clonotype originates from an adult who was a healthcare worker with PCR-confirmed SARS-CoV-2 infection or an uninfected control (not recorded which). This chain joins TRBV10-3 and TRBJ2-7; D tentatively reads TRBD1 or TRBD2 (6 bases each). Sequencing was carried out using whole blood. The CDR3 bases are TGTGCCATCCAGGAGGGGGGATTTTCCTACGAGCAGTACTTC. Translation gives CAIQEGGFSYEQYF.